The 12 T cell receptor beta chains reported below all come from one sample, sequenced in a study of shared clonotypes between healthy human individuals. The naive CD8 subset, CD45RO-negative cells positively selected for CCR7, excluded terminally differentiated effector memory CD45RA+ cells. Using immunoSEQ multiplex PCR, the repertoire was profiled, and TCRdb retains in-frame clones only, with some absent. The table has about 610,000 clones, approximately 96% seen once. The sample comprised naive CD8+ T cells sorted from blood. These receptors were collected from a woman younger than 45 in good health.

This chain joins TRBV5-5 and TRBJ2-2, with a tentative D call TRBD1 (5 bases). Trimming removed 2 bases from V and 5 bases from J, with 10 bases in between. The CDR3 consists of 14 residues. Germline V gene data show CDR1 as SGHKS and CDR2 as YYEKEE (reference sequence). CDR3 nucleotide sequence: TGTGCCAGCAGCTTATCAGGGAATACCGGGGAGCTGTTTTTT. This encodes CASSLSGNTGELFF.

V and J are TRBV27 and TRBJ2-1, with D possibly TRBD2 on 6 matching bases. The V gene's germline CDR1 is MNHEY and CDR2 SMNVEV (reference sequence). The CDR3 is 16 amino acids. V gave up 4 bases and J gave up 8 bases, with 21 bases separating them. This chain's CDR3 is CASSSSTRTGSDEQFF. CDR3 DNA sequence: TGTGCCAGCAGTTCCTCGACTAGAACGGGGTCCGATGAGCAGTTCTTC.

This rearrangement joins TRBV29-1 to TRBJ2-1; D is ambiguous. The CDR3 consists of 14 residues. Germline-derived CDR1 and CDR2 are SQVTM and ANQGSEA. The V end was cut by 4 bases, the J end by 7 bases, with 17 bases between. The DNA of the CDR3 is TGCAGCGTTGCTTCAAGAGGCTTTGTGAATGAGCAGTTCTTC. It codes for CSVASRGFVNEQFF.

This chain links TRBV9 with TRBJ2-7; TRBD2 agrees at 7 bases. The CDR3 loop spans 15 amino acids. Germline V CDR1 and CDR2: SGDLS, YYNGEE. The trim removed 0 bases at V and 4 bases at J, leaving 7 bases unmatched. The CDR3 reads CASSVDQGGTYEQYF. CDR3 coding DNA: TGTGCCAGCAGCGTAGATCAGGGAGGGACGTACGAGCAGTACTTC.

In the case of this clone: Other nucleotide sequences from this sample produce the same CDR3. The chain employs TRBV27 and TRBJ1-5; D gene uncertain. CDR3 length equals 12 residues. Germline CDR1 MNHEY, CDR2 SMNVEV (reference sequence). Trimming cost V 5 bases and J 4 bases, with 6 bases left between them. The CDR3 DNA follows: TGTGCCAGCAGTCCTCGTAATCAGCCCCAGCATTTT. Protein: CASSPRNQPQHF.

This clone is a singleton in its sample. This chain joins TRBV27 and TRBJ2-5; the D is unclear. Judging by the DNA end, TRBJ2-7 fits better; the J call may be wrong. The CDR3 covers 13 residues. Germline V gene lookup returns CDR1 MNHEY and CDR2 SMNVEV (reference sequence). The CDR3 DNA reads TGTGCCAGCAGTTTAGGTCTCGGTTACGAGCAGTACTTC. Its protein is CASSLGLGYEQYF.

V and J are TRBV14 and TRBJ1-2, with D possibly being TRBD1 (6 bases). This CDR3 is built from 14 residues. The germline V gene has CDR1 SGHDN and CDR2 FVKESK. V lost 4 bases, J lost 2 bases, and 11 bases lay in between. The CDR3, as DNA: TGTGCCAGCAGCCTAAAAACAGGGAACTATGGCTACACCTTC. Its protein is CASSLKTGNYGYTF.

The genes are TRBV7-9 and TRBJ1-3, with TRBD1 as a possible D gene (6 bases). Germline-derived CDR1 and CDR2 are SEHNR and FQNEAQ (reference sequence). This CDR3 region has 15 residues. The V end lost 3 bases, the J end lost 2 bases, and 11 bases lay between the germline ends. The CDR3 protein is CASSLAGATGNTIYF. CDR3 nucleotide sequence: TGTGCCAGCAGCTTGGCGGGGGCAACTGGAAACACCATATATTTT.

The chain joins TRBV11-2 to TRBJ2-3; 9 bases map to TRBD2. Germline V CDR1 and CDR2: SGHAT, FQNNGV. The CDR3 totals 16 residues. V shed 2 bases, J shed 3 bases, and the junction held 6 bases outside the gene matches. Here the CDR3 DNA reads TGTGCCAGCAGCTTACGCCGCGGGGGGGGGACAGATACGCAGTATTTT. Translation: CASSLRRGGGTDTQYF.

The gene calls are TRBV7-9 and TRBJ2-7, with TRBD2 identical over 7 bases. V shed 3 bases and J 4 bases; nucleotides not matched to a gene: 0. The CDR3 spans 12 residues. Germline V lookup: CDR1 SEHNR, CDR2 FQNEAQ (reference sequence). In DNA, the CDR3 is TGTGCCAGCAGCTTTAGCGGGTACGAGCAGTACTTC. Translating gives CASSFSGYEQYF. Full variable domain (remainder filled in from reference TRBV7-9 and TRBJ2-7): DTGVSQNPRHKITKRGQNVTFRCDPISEHNRLYWYRQTLGQGPEFLTYFQNEAQLEKSRLLSDRFSAERPKGSFSTLEIQRTEQGDSAMYLCASSFSGYEQYFGPGTRLTVT.

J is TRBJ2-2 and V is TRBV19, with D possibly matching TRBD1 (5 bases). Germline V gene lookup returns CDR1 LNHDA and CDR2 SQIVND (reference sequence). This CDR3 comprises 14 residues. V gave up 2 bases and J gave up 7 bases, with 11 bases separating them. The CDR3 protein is CASSILPRGGELFF. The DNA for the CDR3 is TGTGCCAGTAGTATACTCCCAAGGGGCGGGGAGCTGTTTTTT.

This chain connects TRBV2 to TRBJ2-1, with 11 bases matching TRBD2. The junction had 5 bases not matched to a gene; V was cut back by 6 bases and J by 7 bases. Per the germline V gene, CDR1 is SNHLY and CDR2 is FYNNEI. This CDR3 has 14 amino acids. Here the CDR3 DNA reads TGTGCCAGCAGCGGGACTAGCGGAGGTAATGAGCAGTTCTTC. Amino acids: CASSGTSGGNEQFF.